The entry below describes one TCR beta chain. Distinct nucleotide sequences in the sample also encode this CDR3. The length of the CDR3 is 13 residues. Trimming removed 0 bases from V and 3 bases from J, with 5 bases in between. Germline V gives CDR1 SNHLY, CDR2 FYNNEI. The data derive from a study of blood T cell repertoires in COVID-19. Across the study: Some COVID-19 samples were acute and others convalescent; all came from the United States, Italy and Spain. The cDNA or gDNA used as material had been derived from T cells, B-cell-depleted T cells, or PBMCs.

Clones were read by immunoSEQ multiplex PCR, and TCRdb kept only the in-frame ones, dropping some. The table records 140,000 to 150,000 clones, nearly 90% of them present only once. The chain joins TRBV2 to TRBJ1-2; D remains unclear. Sequencing was carried out using peripheral blood. This receptor was identified in a man between 70 and 80 years old with acute or convalescent COVID-19. CDR3 amino acids: CASSEATDYGYTF. DNA of the CDR3: TGTGCCAGCAGTGAAGCAACAGACTATGGCTACACCTTC.